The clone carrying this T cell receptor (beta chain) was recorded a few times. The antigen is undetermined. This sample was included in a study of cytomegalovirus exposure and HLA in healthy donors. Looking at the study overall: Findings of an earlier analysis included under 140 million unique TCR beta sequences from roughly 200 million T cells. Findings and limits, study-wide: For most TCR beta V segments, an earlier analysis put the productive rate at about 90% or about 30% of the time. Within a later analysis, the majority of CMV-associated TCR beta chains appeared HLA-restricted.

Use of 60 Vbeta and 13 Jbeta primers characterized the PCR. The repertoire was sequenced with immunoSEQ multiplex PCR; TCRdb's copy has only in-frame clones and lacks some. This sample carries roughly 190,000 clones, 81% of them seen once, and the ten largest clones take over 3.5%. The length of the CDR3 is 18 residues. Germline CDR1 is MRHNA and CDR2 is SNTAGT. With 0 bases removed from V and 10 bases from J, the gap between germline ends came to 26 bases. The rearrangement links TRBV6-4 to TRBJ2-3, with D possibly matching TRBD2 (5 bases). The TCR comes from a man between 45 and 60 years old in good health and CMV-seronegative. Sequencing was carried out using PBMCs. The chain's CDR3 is CASSDSVVGSVSSSPQYF. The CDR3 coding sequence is TGTGCCAGCAGTGACTCAGTTGTGGGTTCGGTTTCTAGCAGTCCGCAGTATTTT.